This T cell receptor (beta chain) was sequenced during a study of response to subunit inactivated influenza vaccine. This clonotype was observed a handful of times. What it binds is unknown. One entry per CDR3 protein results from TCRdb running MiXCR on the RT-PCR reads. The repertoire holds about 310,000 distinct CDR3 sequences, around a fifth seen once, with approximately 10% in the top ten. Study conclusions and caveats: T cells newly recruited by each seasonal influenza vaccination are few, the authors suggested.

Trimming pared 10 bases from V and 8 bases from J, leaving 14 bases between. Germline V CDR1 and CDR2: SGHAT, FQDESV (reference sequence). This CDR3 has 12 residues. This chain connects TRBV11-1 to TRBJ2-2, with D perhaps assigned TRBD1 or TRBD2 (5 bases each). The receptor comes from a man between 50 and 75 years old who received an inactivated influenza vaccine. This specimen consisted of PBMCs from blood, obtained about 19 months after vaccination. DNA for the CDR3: TGTGCCACACAGAGGGGCGAAGGGGAGCTGTTTTTT. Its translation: CATQRGEGELFF.